These 9 T cell receptor beta chains were sequenced from one sample in a study of OX40 agonist ivuxolimab in advanced cancers. Data came from immunoSEQ multiplex PCR; TCRdb stores just in-frame clones and leaves some out. The data show roughly 70,000 clones, roughly 80% seen once. This material consisted of CD4+ or CD8+ T cells sorted from blood, taken in a trial of the OX40 agonist ivuxolimab. The receptors were gathered from an adult with an advanced solid tumor such as melanoma, head and neck, liver or kidney cancer.

This rearrangement joins TRBV5-6 to TRBJ2-2; perhaps TRBD1 as D (6 bases). This CDR3 has 14 residues. From germline, CDR1 is SGHDT and CDR2 YYEEEE. V gave up 0 bases and J gave up 4 bases, with 7 bases separating them. CDR3 amino acids: CASSLEGGTGELFF. The DNA of the CDR3 is TGTGCCAGCAGCTTGGAAGGGGGCACCGGGGAGCTGTTTTTT. Supplemented by reference TRBV5-6 and TRBJ2-2, the full variable domain reads DAGVTQSPTHLIKTRGQQVTLRCSPKSGHDTVSWYQQALGQGPQFIFQYYEEEERQRGNFPDRFSGHQFPNYSSELNVNALLLGDSALYLCASSLEGGTGELFFGEGSRLTVL.

V and J are TRBV7-9 and TRBJ2-2; D remains ambiguous. The germline CDR1 and CDR2 sequences are SEHNR and FQNEAQ (reference sequence). This CDR3 is built from 14 residues. V lost 3 bases to trimming and J lost 2 bases, with 7 bases between them. DNA for the CDR3: TGTGCCAGCAGCTTCCAGAGTAACACCGGGGAGCTGTTTTTT. Protein product: CASSFQSNTGELFF.

The sample holds one count of this clone. The J gene is TRBJ1-3, the V gene TRBV18; D gene unclear. The CDR3 totals 16 residues. Trimming removed 6 bases from V and 2 bases from J, with 17 bases in between. CDR1 and CDR2 (germline): KGHSH, LQKENI. CDR3: CASSGDRVVAGNTIYF. In DNA form, the CDR3 reads TGTGCCAGCTCCGGAGACCGGGTAGTCGCTGGAAACACCATATATTTT.

The chain recombines TRBV7-2 with TRBJ2-3; 7 nucleotides line up with TRBD2. The CDR3 is 12 residues long. The trim removed 5 bases at V and 8 bases at J, leaving 4 bases unmatched. The germline V gene encodes CDR1 SGHTA and CDR2 FQGNSA. Here the CDR3 DNA reads TGTGCCAGCAGCCCGGGGGGAAGTACGCAGTATTTT. It translates to CASSPGGSTQYF.

The gene calls are TRBV5-1 and TRBJ2-7; 10 positions agree with TRBD1. CDR1 is SGHRS, CDR2 YFSETQ, per germline. The ends lost 2 bases at V and 2 bases at J; junction bases unmatched: 4. This CDR3 spans 15 amino acids. CDR3 nucleotide sequence: TGCGCCAGCAGCTTCCCCGGGACAGGGGCCTACGAGCAGTACTTC. This sequence encodes CASSFPGTGAYEQYF.

Here the CDR3 reads CASSLEGRSYNEQFF. The CDR3 nucleotides read TGTGCCAGCAGCTTAGAGGGGCGCTCCTACAATGAGCAGTTCTTC. The gene calls are TRBV7-8 and TRBJ2-1; possible D gene TRBD1, 5 bases. With 1 base removed from V and 0 bases from J, the gap between germline ends came to 7 bases. The length of the CDR3 is 15 residues. Germline V lookup: CDR1 SGHVS, CDR2 FQNEAQ.

The CDR3 sequence is CASSLKTGGTGELFF. The CDR3 region has the DNA TGTGCCAGCAGTTTAAAGACAGGGGGCACCGGGGAGCTGTTTTTT. The chain joins TRBV28 to TRBJ2-2; TRBD1 matches at 9 bases. This CDR3 has 15 amino acids. Germline assignment: CDR1 MDHEN and CDR2 SYDVKM. The V and J ends lost 2 bases and 4 bases, in that order; junction bases with no gene match: 2.

This clone appeared once. An end of the junction does not agree with germline; a read error may underlie this. The chain is built from TRBV27 and TRBJ2-5; D is perhaps TRBD1 or TRBD2 (5 bases each). CDR3 size: 17 residues. The germline CDR1 and CDR2 sequences are MNHEY and SMNVEV (reference sequence). CDR3 DNA: TGTGCCAGCAGTTTCCTGTCCCGGAATCGGGGCCAACAGACCCAGTACTTC. It is translated as CASSFLSRNRGQQTQYF.

This chain uses TRBV5-4 with TRBJ1-3; 10 bases line up with TRBD1. Germline V gene sequence: CDR1 SGHNT, CDR2 YYREEE (reference sequence). The CDR3 loop spans 16 amino acids. V trimming: 2 bases; J trimming: 3 bases; junction bases outside the gene matches: 5. As DNA, the CDR3 is TGTGCCAGCAGCTTAGACAGGGGGCTGGTTGGAAACACCATATATTTT. Translation gives CASSLDRGLVGNTIYF.